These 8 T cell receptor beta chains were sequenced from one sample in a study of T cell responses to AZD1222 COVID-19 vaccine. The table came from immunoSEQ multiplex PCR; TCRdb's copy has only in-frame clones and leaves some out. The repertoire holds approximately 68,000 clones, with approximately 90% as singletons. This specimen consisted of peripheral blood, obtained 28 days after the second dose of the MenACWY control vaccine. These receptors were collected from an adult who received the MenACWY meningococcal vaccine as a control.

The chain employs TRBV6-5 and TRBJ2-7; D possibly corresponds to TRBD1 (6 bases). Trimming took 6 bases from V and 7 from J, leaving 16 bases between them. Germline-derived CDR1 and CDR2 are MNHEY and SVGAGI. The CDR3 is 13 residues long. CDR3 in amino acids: CASRFTDRTEQYF. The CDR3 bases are TGTGCCAGCAGATTCACCGACAGGACTGAGCAGTACTTC.

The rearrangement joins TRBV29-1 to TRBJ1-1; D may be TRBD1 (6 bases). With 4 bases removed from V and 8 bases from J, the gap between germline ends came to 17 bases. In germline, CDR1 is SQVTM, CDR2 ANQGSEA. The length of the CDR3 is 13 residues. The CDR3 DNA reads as TGCAGCGTTGCTCGGGCAGGGGTCCCAGAAGCTTTCTTT. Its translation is CSVARAGVPEAFF.

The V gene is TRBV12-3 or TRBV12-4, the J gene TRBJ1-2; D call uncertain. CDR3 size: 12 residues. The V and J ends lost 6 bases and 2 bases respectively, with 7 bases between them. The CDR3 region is CASSYSNYGYTF. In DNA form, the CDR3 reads TGTGCCAGCAGCTACAGCAACTATGGCTACACCTTC.

CDR3 protein: CASSLGQLEPDTQYF. CDR3 nucleotide sequence: TGCGCCAGCAGCTTGGGACAGTTGGAGCCCGATACGCAGTATTTT. The chain recombines TRBV5-1 with TRBJ2-3; D is possibly TRBD1 (5 bases). Germline CDR1 reads SGHRS; CDR2 reads YFSETQ. The CDR3 covers 15 residues. V lost 0 bases, J lost 6 bases, and 14 bases lay in between. The full variable domain, rest sourced from reference TRBV5-1 and TRBJ2-3, is KAGVTQTPRYLIKTRGQQVTLSCSPISGHRSVSWYQQTPGQGLQFLFEYFSETQRNKGNFPGRFSGRQFSNSRSEMNVSTLELGDSALYLCASSLGQLEPDTQYFGPGTRLTVL.

As DNA, the CDR3 is TGCGCCAGCAGTCCCCTGGGGTTTATGTCAGCGGAACTAGGCTACGAGCAGTACTTC. Translating it yields CASSPLGFMSAELGYEQYF. This chain connects TRBV23-1 to TRBJ2-7, with a weak D call TRBD2 (5 bases). TRBV23-1 is given ORF status, its function remaining uncertain. The CDR3 length is 19 residues. V lost 4 bases, J lost 3 bases, and 28 bases lay in between.

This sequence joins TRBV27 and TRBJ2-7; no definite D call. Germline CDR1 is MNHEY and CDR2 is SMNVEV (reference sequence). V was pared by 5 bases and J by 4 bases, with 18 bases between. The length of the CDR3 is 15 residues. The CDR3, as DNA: TGTGCCAGCAGTGTCAGACTCCTTGGGGTTTACGAGCAGTACTTC. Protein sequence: CASSVRLLGVYEQYF.

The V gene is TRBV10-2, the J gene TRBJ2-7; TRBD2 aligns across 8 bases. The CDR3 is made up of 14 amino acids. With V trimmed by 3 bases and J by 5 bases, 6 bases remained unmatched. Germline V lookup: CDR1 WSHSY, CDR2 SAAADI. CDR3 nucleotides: TGCGCCAGCAGTGATCGCGGGGGGCCCCACGAGCAGTACTTC. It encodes CASSDRGGPHEQYF.

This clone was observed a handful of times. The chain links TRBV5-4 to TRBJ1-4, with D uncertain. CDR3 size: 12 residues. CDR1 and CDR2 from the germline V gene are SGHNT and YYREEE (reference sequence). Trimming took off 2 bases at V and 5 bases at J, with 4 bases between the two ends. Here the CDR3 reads CASSLLNEKLFF. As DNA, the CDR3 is TGTGCCAGCAGCTTACTGAATGAAAAACTGTTTTTT.